This is a list of T cell receptor beta chains from one sample in a study of cytomegalovirus exposure and HLA in healthy donors. Produced via immunoSEQ multiplex PCR; TCRdb's table is partial and in-frame only. Altogether roughly 150,000 clones are present, roughly 79% being singletons, with the ten largest covering about 1.7%. Sequenced input: PBMCs. Every receptor here comes from a woman younger than 45 in good health and CMV-seronegative. Each CDR3 is given with its conserved first and last residue. D genes are given only for firm matches. Rows may omit the clone size; those that give it use once, few, many or a size class.

TRBV2	TRBJ2-1	TRBD1	-	CASRGAGQVRDEQFF	TGTGCCAGCAGGGGCGCTGGACAGGTTCGGGATGAGCAGTTCTTC
TRBV5-1	TRBJ2-5	TRBD1	-	CASSPRQGQETQYF	TGCGCCAGCAGCCCGAGACAGGGTCAAGAGACCCAGTACTTC
TRBV5-1	TRBJ2-5	TRBD1	-	CASSLDRGRTQYF	TGCGCCAGCAGCTTAGACAGGGGGCGGACCCAGTACTTC
TRBV11-2	TRBJ2-3	-	-	CASSDVRARYF	TGTGCCAGCAGCGATGTTCGAGCAAGGTATTTT
TRBV7-8	TRBJ2-5	TRBD2	once	CASSSTPSGEIQETQYF	TGTGCCAGCAGCTCAACTCCTAGCGGGGAGATTCAAGAGACCCAGTACTTC
TRBV28	TRBJ2-1	TRBD1	-	CASSPSGQGDDEQFF	TGTGCCAGCAGTCCATCGGGACAGGGGGATGATGAGCAGTTCTTC
TRBV6-6	TRBJ1-2	TRBD1	-	CASSRTGNYGYTF	TGTGCCAGCAGCCGGACAGGAAACTATGGCTACACCTTC
TRBV25-1	TRBJ1-5	TRBD1	-	CASSEPTGAQPQHF	TGTGCCAGCAGTGAACCGACAGGGGCCCAGCCCCAGCATTTT
TRBV5-4	TRBJ2-2	-	-	CASSLEQTGELFF	TGTGCCAGCAGCTTGGAACAAACCGGGGAGCTGTTTTTT
TRBV7-2	TRBJ1-2	TRBD1	-	CASSLGGQGADYGYTF	TGTGCCAGCAGCTTAGGAGGTCAGGGGGCAGATTATGGCTACACCTTC
TRBV10-3	TRBJ1-2	TRBD1	-	CAIRATGGTYGYTF	TGTGCCATCAGGGCCACAGGGGGCACCTATGGCTACACCTTC
TRBV7-8	TRBJ2-7	-	-	CASSPKTGALSYEQYF	TGTGCCAGCAGCCCCAAGACAGGCGCGCTCTCCTACGAGCAGTACTTC
TRBV4-1	TRBJ2-3	TRBD2	-	CASSQGISGGADTQYF	TGCGCCAGCAGCCAAGGGATTTCGGGGGGGGCAGATACGCAGTATTTT
TRBV9	TRBJ1-1	-	-	CASSVVAGPMSTEAFF	TGTGCCAGCAGCGTAGTGGCGGGCCCGATGAGCACTGAAGCTTTCTTT
TRBV5-1	TRBJ2-5	TRBD2	-	CASSLGLAPETQYF	TGCGCCAGCAGCCTGGGACTAGCCCCAGAGACCCAGTACTTC
TRBV6-1	TRBJ1-5	-	-	CASRQGGDSNQPQHF	TGTGCCAGCAGACAGGGTGGGGATAGCAATCAGCCCCAGCATTTT
TRBV6-5	TRBJ1-2	TRBD1	-	CASSLSDRGVYGYTF	TGTGCCAGCAGTCTTTCGGACAGGGGGGTCTATGGCTACACCTTC
TRBV7-9	TRBJ1-4	TRBD1	-	CASSTPRDRSGVGEKLFF	TGTGCCAGCAGCACGCCCCGGGACAGGAGTGGGGTTGGCGAAAAACTGTTTTTT
TRBV27	TRBJ1-1	-	-	CASSPRGDLNTEAFF	TGTGCCAGCAGTCCCCGGGGAGACTTGAACACTGAAGCTTTCTTT
TRBV12-5	TRBJ1-3	TRBD1	-	CASGSGQGGNTIYF	TGTGCTAGTGGCTCGGGACAGGGAGGAAACACCATATATTTT
TRBV7-6	TRBJ2-1	TRBD1	-	CASSLGPGQGQFF	TGTGCCAGCAGCTTAGGTCCGGGACAGGGTCAGTTCTTC
TRBV6-6	TRBJ1-5	-	-	CASSYERAGNQPQHF	TGTGCCAGCAGTTACGAGAGGGCGGGCAATCAGCCCCAGCATTTT
TRBV7-9	TRBJ2-5	TRBD2	-	CASSLVAGAGETQYF	TGTGCCAGCAGCTTAGTAGCGGGGGCAGGGGAGACCCAGTACTTC
TRBV6-5	TRBJ1-1	-	-	CASSADRNTEAFF	TGTGCCAGCAGCGCAGACAGGAACACTGAAGCTTTCTTT
TRBV6-1	TRBJ2-1	TRBD1	once	CASSEALRTGQFF	TGTGCCAGCAGTGAAGCGCTTCGGACAGGCCAGTTCTTC
TRBV7-9	TRBJ1-1	TRBD1	-	CATTRGQMRNTEAFF	TGTGCCACCACTAGGGGACAGATGAGGAACACTGAAGCTTTCTTT
TRBV7-6	TRBJ2-5	TRBD2	-	CASSFIAGTQETQYF	TGTGCCAGCAGCTTTATAGCGGGGACCCAAGAGACCCAGTACTTC
TRBV27	TRBJ2-2	TRBD1	-	CASRKPGTGGTGELFF	TGTGCCAGCAGAAAACCCGGGACAGGGGGAACCGGGGAGCTGTTTTTT
TRBV18	TRBJ1-2	TRBD1	-	CASSRFSGQGDVNYGYTF	TGTGCCAGCTCACGGTTTTCGGGACAGGGGGATGTAAACTATGGCTACACCTTC
TRBV7-3	TRBJ2-1	TRBD2	few	CASSLRSSGGTERQFF	TGTGCCAGCAGCTTAAGATCCAGCGGGGGGACTGAAAGGCAGTTCTTC
TRBV25-1	TRBJ2-7	TRBD1	few	CASSEYQGANYEQYF	TGTGCCAGCAGTGAATACCAGGGGGCGAACTACGAGCAGTACTTC
TRBV5-1	TRBJ1-2	-	-	CASSLVTTGVGIRGYTF	TGCGCCAGCAGCTTGGTGACCACGGGGGTAGGAATTCGAGGCTACACCTTC
TRBV15	TRBJ1-5	-	-	CATSRERLGGNQPQHF	TGTGCCACCAGCAGGGAACGCCTCGGGGGAAATCAGCCCCAGCATTTT
TRBV7-2	TRBJ1-2	-	-	CASSLAQTAANYGYTF	TGTGCCAGCAGCTTAGCACAGACAGCAGCTAACTATGGCTACACCTTC
TRBV7-9	TRBJ2-5	-	-	CASSLELTEVETQYF	TGTGCCAGCAGCTTAGAGTTGACAGAGGTCGAGACCCAGTACTTC
TRBV28	TRBJ2-5	TRBD2	-	CASKVIGGLAGGRETQYF	TGTGCCAGCAAAGTTATTGGTGGACTAGCGGGGGGCCGTGAGACCCAGTACTTC
TRBV19	TRBJ1-4	-	-	CASSPGGTSAEKLFF	TGTGCCAGTAGCCCCGGGGGTACCTCGGCGGAAAAACTGTTTTTT
TRBV15	TRBJ2-2	TRBD2	-	CATSRDISGGVTGELFF	TGTGCCACCAGCAGAGATATAAGCGGGGGGGTTACCGGGGAGCTGTTTTTT
TRBV16	TRBJ1-2	-	-	CASSQIEVATENYGYTF	TGTGCCAGCAGCCAAATAGAGGTCGCCACTGAGAACTATGGCTACACCTTC
TRBV29-1	TRBJ1-2	-	-	CSVESYSGYTF	TGCAGCGTTGAGTCTTACAGCGGCTACACCTTC
TRBV6-1	TRBJ2-7	-	few	CASSPGHPYEQYF	TGTGCCAGCAGTCCGGGACATCCCTACGAGCAGTACTTC
TRBV7-6	TRBJ2-7	TRBD2	-	CASSLTSGLAGAHEQYF	TGTGCCAGCAGCTTGACATCGGGACTAGCGGGAGCTCACGAGCAGTACTTC
TRBV7-9	TRBJ1-2	-	-	CASSSSNYGYTF	TGTGCCAGCAGCTCGAGTAACTATGGCTACACCTTC
TRBV28	TRBJ1-2	TRBD1	-	CASGWDRGLRGYTF	TGTGCCAGCGGGTGGGACAGGGGTCTTCGAGGCTACACCTTC
TRBV2	TRBJ2-7	TRBD1	-	CASQTGVYEQYF	TGTGCCAGCCAGACAGGGGTCTACGAGCAGTACTTC
TRBV7-9	TRBJ2-1	-	-	CASSFQGLLNEQFF	TGTGCCAGCAGCTTCCAGGGTCTGTTAAATGAGCAGTTCTTC
TRBV6-1	TRBJ1-5	-	-	CASSPQGSSNQPQHF	TGTGCCAGCAGTCCCCAGGGATCGAGCAATCAGCCCCAGCATTTT
TRBV27	TRBJ1-1	-	-	CASSLRQRPNTEAFF	TGTGCCAGCAGTCTTCGACAGCGACCTAACACTGAAGCTTTCTTT
TRBV5-1	TRBJ2-2	-	-	CASSVSGLNTGELFF	TGCGCCAGCAGCGTCTCGGGGTTGAACACCGGGGAGCTGTTTTTT
TRBV2	TRBJ2-7	TRBD1	-	CASSEDRDRAYEQYF	TGTGCCAGCAGTGAGGACAGGGACAGGGCCTACGAGCAGTACTTC
TRBV4-2	TRBJ1-1	-	-	CASSQSHPGGNTEAFF	TGTGCCAGCAGCCAATCCCACCCCGGGGGGAACACTGAAGCTTTCTTT
TRBV29-1	TRBJ2-7	-	-	CSVVGERYEQYF	TGCAGCGTTGTTGGGGAGAGGTACGAGCAGTACTTC
TRBV5-1	TRBJ1-2	-	-	CASTLRADTGFSGYTF	TGCGCCAGCACCCTTAGGGCGGACACTGGATTCTCTGGCTACACCTTC
TRBV7-3	TRBJ2-3	TRBD2	once	CASSPLVSGGTSDTQYF	TGTGCCAGCAGCCCACTGGTCAGCGGGGGGACCTCAGATACGCAGTATTTT
TRBV18	TRBJ2-7	-	-	CASSPRVTRVAYEQYF	TGTGCCAGCTCACCACGTGTCACCCGGGTCGCCTACGAGCAGTACTTC
TRBV15	TRBJ1-5	TRBD1	-	CATSRGTGVNQPQHF	TGTGCCACCAGCAGGGGGACAGGGGTAAATCAGCCCCAGCATTTT